These T cell receptor beta chains were read from a single sample in a study of OX40 agonist ivuxolimab in advanced cancers. The assay was immunoSEQ multiplex PCR, and TCRdb's table has in-frame clones only and misses some. The sample shows roughly 66,000 clones, roughly four fifths of them seen only once. The starting material was CD4+ or CD8+ T cells sorted from blood, obtained in a trial of the OX40 agonist ivuxolimab. The receptor source for this set is an adult with an advanced solid tumor such as melanoma, head and neck, liver or kidney cancer. The CDR3 runs from the conserved cysteine through the conserved F or W. A D gene is named only where the DNA matches it firmly. Size values are once, few and many counts, or a class for expanded clones, and some rows have none.

j_call,v_call,d_call,clone_size,cdr3_aa,cdr3_nt
TRBJ1-2,TRBV7-2,-,-,CASSLGAPANYGYTF,TGTGCCAGCAGCTTAGGGGCTCCCGCTAACTATGGCTACACCTTC
TRBJ2-3,TRBV28,-,-,CASSLIAPFSVDTQYF,TGTGCCAGCAGTTTGATCGCTCCCTTCTCCGTAGATACGCAGTATTTT
TRBJ2-7,TRBV5-1,TRBD2,-,CASSPGLATYEQYF,TGCGCCAGCAGCCCAGGACTAGCGACGTACGAGCAGTACTTC
TRBJ2-1,TRBV18,-,-,CASSTTSSYNEQFF,TGTGCCAGCTCCACGACAAGCTCCTACAATGAGCAGTTCTTC
TRBJ2-2,TRBV9,-,-,CASTLTSTGEGELFF,TGTGCCAGCACCCTCACTAGCACGGGGGAGGGGGAGCTGTTTTTT
TRBJ2-2,TRBV28,TRBD2,-,CASRRSGSRNTGELFF,TGTGCCAGCAGACGAAGCGGGAGTAGGAACACCGGGGAGCTGTTTTTT
TRBJ2-7,TRBV6-1,TRBD1,once,CASSWTGSNYEQYF,TGTGCCAGCAGCTGGACAGGGTCGAACTACGAGCAGTACTTC
TRBJ2-1,TRBV7-3,TRBD2,-,CASSRRLAGGNEQFF,TGTGCCAGCAGCCGCCGACTAGCAGGTGGGAATGAGCAGTTCTTC
TRBJ2-1,TRBV19,TRBD1,-,CASSTRDRHYNEQFF,TGTGCCAGTAGTACCCGGGACAGACACTACAATGAGCAGTTCTTC
TRBJ2-7,TRBV6-4,TRBD1,many,CASSTRKTGVYEQYF,TGTGCCAGCAGCACGAGGAAGACAGGGGTCTACGAGCAGTACTTC
TRBJ2-5,TRBV4-1,TRBD1,-,CASSQVGTGTGETQYF,TGCGCCAGCAGCCAAGTCGGGACAGGGACGGGGGAGACCCAGTACTTC
TRBJ2-5,TRBV28,TRBD1,-,CASSLFGQGAFETQYF,TGTGCCAGCAGTTTATTTGGACAGGGGGCTTTCGAGACCCAGTACTTC
TRBJ1-2,TRBV9,-,-,CASTLEGVGYGYTF,TGTGCCAGCACGTTGGAGGGGGTCGGCTATGGCTACACCTTC
TRBJ2-7,TRBV27,TRBD2,-,CASSDPLAGAREQYF,TGTGCCAGCAGTGATCCCCTAGCGGGAGCTCGGGAGCAGTACTTC
TRBJ1-2,TRBV25-1,-,few,CASSENTHYGYTF,TGTGCCAGCAGTGAAAACACGCACTATGGCTACACCTTC
TRBJ2-3,TRBV11-2,TRBD2,once,CASSQGGGTDTQYF,TGTGCCAGCAGCCAGGGCGGGGGAACAGATACGCAGTATTTT
TRBJ2-3,TRBV7-3,TRBD2,-,CASSLNGGSTDTQYF,TGTGCCAGCAGCTTAAATGGCGGGAGTACAGATACGCAGTATTTT
TRBJ2-5,TRBV6-5,-,-,CASSELTGGQETQYF,TGTGCCAGCAGCGAACTTACAGGAGGCCAAGAGACCCAGTACTTC
TRBJ2-7,TRBV5-1,TRBD2,-,CASSLTGGPQEQYF,TGCGCCAGCAGCTTGACGGGAGGGCCTCAAGAGCAGTACTTC
TRBJ2-3,TRBV15,-,once,CATSRPRTTLRDTQYF,TGTGCCACCAGCAGACCCCGTACGACTCTTAGGGATACGCAGTATTTT
TRBJ2-5,TRBV10-1,-,-,CASSVGGQETQYF,TGCGCCAGCAGTGTTGGGGGCCAAGAGACCCAGTACTTC
TRBJ2-3,TRBV7-2,-,-,CASSFFPDTQYF,TGTGCCAGCAGCTTTTTTCCAGATACGCAGTATTTT
TRBJ2-3,TRBV20-1,-,-,CSATSLDTQYF,TGCAGTGCCACCAGCTTGGATACGCAGTATTTT
TRBJ2-7,TRBV28,TRBD2,once,CASSSSGASGYEQYF,TGTGCCAGCAGCTCTAGTGGTGCTAGCGGATACGAGCAGTACTTC
TRBJ2-5,TRBV6-1,-,-,CASLAGRPQETQYF,TGTGCCAGCTTGGCAGGGAGGCCTCAAGAGACCCAGTACTTC
TRBJ2-3,TRBV20-1,TRBD1,once,CSARGGTDKYF,TGCAGTGCTAGAGGAGGGACAGACAAGTATTTT
TRBJ2-5,TRBV13,-,once,CASSLVGQWGVGTQYF,TGTGCCAGCAGCTTAGTTGGCCAGTGGGGGGTTGGGACCCAGTACTTC
TRBJ2-1,TRBV19,TRBD1,-,CASRDRGRDEQFF,TGTGCCAGTAGGGACAGGGGCCGTGATGAGCAGTTCTTC
TRBJ2-7,TRBV29-1,-,-,CSVGGYEQYF,TGCAGCGTTGGTGGCTACGAGCAGTACTTC
TRBJ2-3,TRBV13,TRBD1,-,CASSLGFGQGLTDTQYF,TGTGCCAGCAGCTTAGGCTTCGGACAGGGGCTCACAGATACGCAGTATTTT
TRBJ2-1,TRBV6-6,-,-,CASSYEGPQNYNEQFF,TGTGCCAGCAGTTACGAGGGGCCACAGAATTACAATGAGCAGTTCTTC
TRBJ2-5,TRBV7-2,-,-,CASSRTGGETQYF,TGTGCCAGCAGCCGGACGGGCGGGGAGACCCAGTACTTC
TRBJ2-3,TRBV19,TRBD1,-,CASSIARTGGGTQYF,TGTGCCAGTAGTATAGCTAGGACAGGGGGGGGTACGCAGTATTTT
TRBJ1-5,TRBV19,TRBD1,-,CASSMGAGGYQPQHF,TGTGCCAGTAGTATGGGTGCAGGGGGATATCAGCCCCAGCATTTT
TRBJ1-5,TRBV19,TRBD1,-,CASSILLSRTGGYNQPQHF,TGTGCCAGTAGTATTCTTCTTTCCCGGACAGGGGGCTATAATCAGCCCCAGCATTTT
TRBJ1-4,TRBV27,-,once,CASRPLATNEKLFF,TGTGCCAGCAGGCCTCTTGCAACTAATGAAAAACTGTTTTTT
TRBJ2-7,TRBV7-2,TRBD2,-,CASSLRSGGSGYEQYF,TGTGCCAGCAGCCTGAGATCGGGCGGGAGTGGCTACGAGCAGTACTTC
TRBJ1-1,TRBV19,-,once,CASSIQGRGTEAFF,TGTGCCAGTAGTATACAGGGTCGTGGTACTGAAGCTTTCTTT
TRBJ2-1,TRBV2,-,-,CASSEMLYEQFF,TGTGCCAGCAGTGAGATGCTTTATGAGCAGTTCTTC
TRBJ2-7,TRBV5-1,TRBD2,-,CASSPGLAASTYEQYF,TGCGCCAGCAGTCCCGGACTAGCGGCCTCAACCTACGAGCAGTACTTC